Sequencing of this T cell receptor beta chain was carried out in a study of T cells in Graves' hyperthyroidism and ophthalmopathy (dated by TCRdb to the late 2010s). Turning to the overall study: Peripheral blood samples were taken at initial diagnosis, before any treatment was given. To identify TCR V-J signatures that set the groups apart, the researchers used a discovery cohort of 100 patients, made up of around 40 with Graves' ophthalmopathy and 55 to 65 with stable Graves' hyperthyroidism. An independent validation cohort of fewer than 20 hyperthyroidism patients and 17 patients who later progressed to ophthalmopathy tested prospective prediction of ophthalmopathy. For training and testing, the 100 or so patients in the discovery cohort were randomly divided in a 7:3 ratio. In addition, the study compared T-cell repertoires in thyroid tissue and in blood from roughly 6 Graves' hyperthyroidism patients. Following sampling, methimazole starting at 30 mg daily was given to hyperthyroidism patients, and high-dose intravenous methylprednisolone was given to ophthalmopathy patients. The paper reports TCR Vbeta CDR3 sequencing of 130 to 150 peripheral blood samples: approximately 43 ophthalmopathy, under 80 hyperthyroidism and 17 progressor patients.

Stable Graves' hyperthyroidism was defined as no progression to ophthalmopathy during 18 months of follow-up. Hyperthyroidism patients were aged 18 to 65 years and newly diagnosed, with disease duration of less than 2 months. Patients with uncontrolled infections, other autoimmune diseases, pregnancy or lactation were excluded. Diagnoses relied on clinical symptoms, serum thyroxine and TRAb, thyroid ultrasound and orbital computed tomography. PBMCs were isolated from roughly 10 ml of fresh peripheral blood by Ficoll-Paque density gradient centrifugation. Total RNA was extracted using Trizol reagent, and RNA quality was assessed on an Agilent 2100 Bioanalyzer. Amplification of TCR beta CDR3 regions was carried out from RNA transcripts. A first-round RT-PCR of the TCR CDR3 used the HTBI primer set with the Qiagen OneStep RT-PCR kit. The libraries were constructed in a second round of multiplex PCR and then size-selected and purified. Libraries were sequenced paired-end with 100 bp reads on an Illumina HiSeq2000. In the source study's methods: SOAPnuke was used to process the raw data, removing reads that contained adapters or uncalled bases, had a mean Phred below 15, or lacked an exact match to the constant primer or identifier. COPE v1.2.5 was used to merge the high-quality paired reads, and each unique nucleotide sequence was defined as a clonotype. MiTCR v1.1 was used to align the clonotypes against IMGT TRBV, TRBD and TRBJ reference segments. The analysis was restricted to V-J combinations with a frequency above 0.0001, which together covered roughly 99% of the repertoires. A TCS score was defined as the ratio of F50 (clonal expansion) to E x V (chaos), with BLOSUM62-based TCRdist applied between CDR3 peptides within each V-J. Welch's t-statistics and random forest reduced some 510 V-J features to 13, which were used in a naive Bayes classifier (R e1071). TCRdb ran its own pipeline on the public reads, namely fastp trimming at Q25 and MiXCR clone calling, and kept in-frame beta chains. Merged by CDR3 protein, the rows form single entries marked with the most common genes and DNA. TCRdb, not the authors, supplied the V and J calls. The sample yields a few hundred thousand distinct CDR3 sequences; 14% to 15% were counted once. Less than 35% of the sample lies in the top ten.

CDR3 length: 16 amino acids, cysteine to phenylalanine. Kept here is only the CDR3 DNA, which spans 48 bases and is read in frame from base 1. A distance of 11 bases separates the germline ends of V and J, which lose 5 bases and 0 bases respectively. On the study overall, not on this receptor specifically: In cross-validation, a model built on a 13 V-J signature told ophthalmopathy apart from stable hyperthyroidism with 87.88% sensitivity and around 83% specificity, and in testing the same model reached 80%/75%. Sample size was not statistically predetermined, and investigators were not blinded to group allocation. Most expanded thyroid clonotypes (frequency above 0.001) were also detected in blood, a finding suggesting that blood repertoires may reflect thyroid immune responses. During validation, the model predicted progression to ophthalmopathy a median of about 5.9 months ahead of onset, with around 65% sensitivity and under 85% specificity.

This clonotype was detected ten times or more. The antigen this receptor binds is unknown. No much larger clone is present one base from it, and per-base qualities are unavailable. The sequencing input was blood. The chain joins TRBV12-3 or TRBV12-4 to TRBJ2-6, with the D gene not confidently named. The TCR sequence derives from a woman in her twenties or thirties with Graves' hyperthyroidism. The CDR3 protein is CASSPPEFSGANVLTF. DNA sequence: TGTGCCAGCAGTCCGCCCGAGTTCTCTGGGGCCAACGTCCTGACTTTC.